The entry below gives a single T cell receptor (beta chain) sequence along with its context. This clone's antigen is unknown. It has no much larger one-base neighbor in the sample; base qualities were not kept. Library preparation was by PCR. TCR sequencing of DNA from cultured CD4+ T cells used the Oncomine TCR Beta short-read assay at the Johns Hopkins FTIC core. Genomic DNA was extracted from the cultured CD4+ T cells with the QIAamp micro DNA kit. Oncomine TCR Beta libraries from cultured CD4+ T cells were pooled with unique dual indexes and sequenced on an Illumina iSeq 100. In the paper's pipeline: Non-productive sequences were removed, and CDR3s not starting with C, not ending with F or W, or shorter than 7 amino acids were discarded. The MANAFEST web application was used to identify antigen-specific clonotypes by comparing peptide-stimulated wells against reference wells and other culture wells. To be called positive, a clone needed an FDR below 0.05, an odds ratio above 5, and a productive frequency above 0.1% in at least two of three replicate wells. A clonotype counted as cross-reactive if it showed significant expansion both in the SARS-CoV-2 spike wells and in at least one common cold coronavirus spike condition. Similarity between CDR3 sequences was evaluated in R version 3.6.1 using Levenshtein distances (stringdist) and unrooted phylogenetic trees (ape). The raw public reads went through TCRdb reprocessing: fastp at Q25, MiXCR clone calling, in-frame beta chains kept. Each entry merges the rows of one CDR3 protein and shows their most common DNA and genes. Here the V and J calls rest on TCRdb's processing, not on the authors' analysis. The sample yields some 20,000 distinct CDR3 sequences; around a third were counted once. Jointly, the top ten make up about 16% of the sample.

The sample comes from a study of vaccination and CD4 T cells after COVID-19 (dated by TCRdb to the early 2020s). As for the study more broadly: Convalescent patients had a positive SARS-CoV-2 result on nasal swab PCR, and of these patients, 8 or 9 had mild disease and one had severe disease. In the convalescent cohort there were six males and four females, among whom were two Hispanic individuals, seven Caucasians, two Asians and one multiracial person. Two doses of either the Pfizer-BioNTech BNT162b2 vaccine (n=8) or the Moderna mRNA-1273 vaccine (n=2) were administered to participants. Post-COVID blood samples from convalescent patients were collected a median of around 100 days after diagnosis, with a range of 35 to 161 days. Post-vaccine blood samples were obtained a median of about 77 days after the second vaccine dose, with a range of roughly 14 to 241 days. Culture stimuli were overlapping spike peptide pools from SARS-CoV-2 and from the common cold coronaviruses HCoV-NL63, HCoV-OC43 and HCoV-229E. Control cultures received a CEFX viral epitope pool as the positive control, an HIV-1 Nef peptide pool as the negative control, or no peptide. The spike-specific CD4+ TCR repertoire was compared before and after mRNA vaccination in over 9 COVID-19 convalescent patients and several infection-naive healthy vaccine recipients.

The treatment or condition tag for this specimen amounts to: approximately 9-day PBMC culture with coronavirus spike peptide pools or control peptides (ViraFEST assay). To expand antigen-specific T cells with peptide pools and then pick out the expanded clonotypes through TCR sequencing, the study relied on the ViraFEST assay. Positive SARS-CoV-2 PCR tests in the convalescent patients dated from March to December 2020, before Alpha, Beta and Delta variants emerged in the United States. Each well held 2.2 million or so PBMCs cultured in IMDM containing approximately 5% human AB serum and around 10 IU/ml IL-2, with 7.5 to 10 ug/ml peptide pools added. Half of the culture medium was replaced with fresh IL-2-containing medium on days 3 and 7. Once the cells had been in culture for about 10 days, the EasySep CD4+ T cell isolation kit was used to isolate CD4+ T cells by negative selection. Ficoll-Paque Plus gradient centrifugation was used to isolate PBMCs from whole blood, and the isolated PBMCs were then either used fresh or cryopreserved at -140C. In general, triplicate wells were set up for every culture condition.

V and J lose 6 bases and 0 bases, and a span of 9 bases separates them. The CDR3 covers 14 residues, taking in both the cysteine and the phenylalanine. Solely the CDR3 DNA is kept, with 42 bases framed from the first base. Sequences MNHEY (CDR1) and SVGEGT (CDR2) are obtained from the germline V gene. The study at large found these results: Nearly all vaccine-specific clones in convalescent patients (304 of 307) were mono-reactive for SARS-CoV-2 spike rather than cross-reactive with common cold coronaviruses. Although the median number of SARS-CoV-2-reactive clonotypes went up from fewer than 25 after infection to 35 to 40 after vaccination, the increase was not significant. Only a relatively small number of convalescent patients were included in the study, and early timepoints following natural infection were not analyzed. In convalescent patients, a median about 86% of post-vaccine SARS-CoV-2-reactive clones were detected only after vaccination, suggesting vaccine-specific priming.

What was sequenced was cultured CD4+ T cells from blood. This TCR was sampled from a human donor with COVID-19. This chain is built from TRBV6-2 or TRBV6-3 and TRBJ2-1, with the D gene uncertain. The CDR3 sequence is CASRDVSSYNEQFF. The DNA sequence is as follows: TGTGCCAGCAGGGACGTCAGCTCCTACAATGAGCAGTTCTTC.